The table lists the clone carrying this T cell receptor beta chain with a few counts. Its cognate antigen is unknown. The CDR3 runs to 12 residues. Germline CDR1 reads SGHTA; CDR2 reads FQGTGA. V lost 2 bases to trimming and J lost 12 bases, with 11 bases between them. The data derive from a study of beta chain features in type 1 diabetes. The study, taken as a whole, reports: VDJ junctions sequenced from type 1 diabetes patients showed fewer insertions and more deletions. Among patients, naive, central memory and Treg TCRB repertoires appeared more similar than among healthy donors.

cDNA synthesis used the whole RNA isolate, giving expressed TCRB sequences. Sequencing used immunoSEQ multiplex PCR; TCRdb keeps in-frame clones, though not all of them. The sample carries more than 300,000 clones, approximately 8% recorded once. Cells sorted by CD45RO/CCR7/CD25/CD127/CD95/CD27 comprised CD4+ naive, central memory, regulatory and stem cell-like memory cells. This rearrangement joins TRBV7-3 to TRBJ2-1; weak D call: TRBD2 (6 bases). This TCR derives from a young woman in good health. Material for sequencing was central memory CD4+ T cells from blood. The CDR3 region has the DNA TGTGCCAGCAGCTTAGTGAGCGGGCCGCAGTTCTTC. This gives the protein CASSLVSGPQFF.